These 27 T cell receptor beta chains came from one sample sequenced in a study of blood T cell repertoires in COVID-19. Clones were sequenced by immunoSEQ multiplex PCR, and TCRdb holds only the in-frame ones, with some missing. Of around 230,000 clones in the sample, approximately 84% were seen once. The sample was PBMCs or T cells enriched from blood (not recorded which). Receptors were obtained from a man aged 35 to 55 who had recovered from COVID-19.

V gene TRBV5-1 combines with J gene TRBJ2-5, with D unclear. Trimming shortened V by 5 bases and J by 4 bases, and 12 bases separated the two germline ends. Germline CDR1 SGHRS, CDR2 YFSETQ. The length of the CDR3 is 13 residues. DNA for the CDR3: TGCGCCAGCAGTGAGGTGGGTGGAGAGACCCAGTACTTC. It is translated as CASSEVGGETQYF.

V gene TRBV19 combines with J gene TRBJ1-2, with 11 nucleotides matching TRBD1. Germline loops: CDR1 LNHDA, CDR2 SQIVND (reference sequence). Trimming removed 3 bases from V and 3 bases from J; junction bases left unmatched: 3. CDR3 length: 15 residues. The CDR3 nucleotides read TGTGCCAGTAGTATCAGGACAGGGGGCCACTATGGCTACACCTTC. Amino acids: CASSIRTGGHYGYTF.

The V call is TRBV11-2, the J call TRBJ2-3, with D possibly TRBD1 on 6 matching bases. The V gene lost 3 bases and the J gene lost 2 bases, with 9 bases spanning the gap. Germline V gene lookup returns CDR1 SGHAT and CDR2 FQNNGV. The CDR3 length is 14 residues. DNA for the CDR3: TGTGCCAGCAGCTTTGGACAGTACACAGATACGCAGTATTTT. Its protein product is CASSFGQYTDTQYF.

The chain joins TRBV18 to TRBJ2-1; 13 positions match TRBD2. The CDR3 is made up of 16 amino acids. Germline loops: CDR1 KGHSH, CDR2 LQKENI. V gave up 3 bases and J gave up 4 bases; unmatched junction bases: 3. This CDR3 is CASSPLLAGGYNEQFF. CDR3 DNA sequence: TGTGCCAGCTCACCGTTACTAGCGGGAGGGTACAATGAGCAGTTCTTC. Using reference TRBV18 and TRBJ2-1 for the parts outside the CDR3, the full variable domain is NAGVMQNPRHLVRRRGQEARLRCSPMKGHSHVYWYRQLPEEGLKFMVYLQKENIIDESGMPKERFSAEFPKEGPSILRIQQVVRGDSAAYFCASSPLLAGGYNEQFFGPGTRLTVL.

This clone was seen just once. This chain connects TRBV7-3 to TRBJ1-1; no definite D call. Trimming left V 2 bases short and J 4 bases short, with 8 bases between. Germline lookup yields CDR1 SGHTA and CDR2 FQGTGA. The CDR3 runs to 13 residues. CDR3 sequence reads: CASSLESSTEAFF. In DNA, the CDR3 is TGTGCCAGCAGCTTAGAGAGTTCCACTGAAGCTTTCTTT.

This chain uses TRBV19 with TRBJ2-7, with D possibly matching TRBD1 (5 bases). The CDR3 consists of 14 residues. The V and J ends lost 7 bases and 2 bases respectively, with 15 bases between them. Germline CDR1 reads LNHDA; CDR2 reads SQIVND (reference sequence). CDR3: CASTGSLGAYEQYF. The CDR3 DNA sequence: TGTGCCAGTACCGGGTCTCTAGGGGCCTACGAGCAGTACTTC.

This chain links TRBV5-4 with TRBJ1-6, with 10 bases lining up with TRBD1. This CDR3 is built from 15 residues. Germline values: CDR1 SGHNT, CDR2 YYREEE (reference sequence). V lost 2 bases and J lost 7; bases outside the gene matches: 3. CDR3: CASSFRQGANSPLHF. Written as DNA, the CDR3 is TGTGCCAGCAGCTTTCGACAGGGGGCGAATTCACCCCTCCACTTT. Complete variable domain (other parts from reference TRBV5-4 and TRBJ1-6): ETGVTQSPTHLIKTRGQQVTLRCSSQSGHNTVSWYQQALGQGPQFIFQYYREEENGRGNFPPRFSGLQFPNYSSELNVNALELDDSALYLCASSFRQGANSPLHFGNGTRLTVT.

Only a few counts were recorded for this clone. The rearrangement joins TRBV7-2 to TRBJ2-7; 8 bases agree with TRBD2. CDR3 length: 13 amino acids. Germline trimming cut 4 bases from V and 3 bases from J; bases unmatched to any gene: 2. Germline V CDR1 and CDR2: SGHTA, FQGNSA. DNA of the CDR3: TGTGCCAGCAGCTCCGGGGGGGTCTACGAGCAGTACTTC. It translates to CASSSGGVYEQYF.

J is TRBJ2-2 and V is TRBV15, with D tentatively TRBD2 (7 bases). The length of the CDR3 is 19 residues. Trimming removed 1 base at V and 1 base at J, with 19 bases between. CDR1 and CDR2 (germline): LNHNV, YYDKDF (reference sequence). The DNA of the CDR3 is TGTGCCACCAGCAGAGTACCCGGGGGGCGGGGTATGAACACCGGGGAGCTGTTTTTT. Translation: CATSRVPGGRGMNTGELFF. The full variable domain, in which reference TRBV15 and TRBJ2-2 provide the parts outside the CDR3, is DAMVIQNPRYQVTQFGKPVTLSCSQTLNHNVMYWYQQKSSQAPKLLFHYYDKDFNNEADTPDNFQSRRPNTSFCFLDIRSPGLGDTAMYLCATSRVPGGRGMNTGELFFGEGSRLTVL.

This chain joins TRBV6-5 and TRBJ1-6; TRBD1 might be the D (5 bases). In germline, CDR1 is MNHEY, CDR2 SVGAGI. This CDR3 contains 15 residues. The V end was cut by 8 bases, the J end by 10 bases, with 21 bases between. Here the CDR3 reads CASLQLRGTGSPLHF. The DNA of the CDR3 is TGTGCCAGCTTGCAGCTTAGGGGTACAGGATCACCCCTCCACTTT.

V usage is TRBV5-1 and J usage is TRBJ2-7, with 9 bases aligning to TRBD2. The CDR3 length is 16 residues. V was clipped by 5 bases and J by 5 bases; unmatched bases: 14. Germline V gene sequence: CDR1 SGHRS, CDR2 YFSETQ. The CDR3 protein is CASRSRLAALLDEQYF. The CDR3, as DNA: TGCGCCAGCAGATCAAGACTAGCGGCTCTCCTAGACGAGCAGTACTTC.

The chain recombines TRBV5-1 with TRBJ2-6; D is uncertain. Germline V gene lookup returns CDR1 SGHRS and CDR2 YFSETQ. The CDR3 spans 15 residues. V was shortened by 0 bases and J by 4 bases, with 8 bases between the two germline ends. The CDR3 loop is CASSLGPEGANVLTF. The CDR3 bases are TGCGCCAGCAGCTTGGGACCGGAGGGGGCCAACGTCCTGACTTTC.

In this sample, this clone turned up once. The CDR3 sequence: CASSVPSGADTQYF. DNA of the CDR3: TGTGCCAGCAGTGTCCCCTCGGGTGCAGATACGCAGTATTTT. The rearrangement uses TRBV28 and TRBJ2-3; D gene ambiguous. V shed 5 bases and J shed 4 bases, with 13 bases lying between them. The CDR3 is 14 residues long. The germline gives CDR1 MDHEN, CDR2 SYDVKM.

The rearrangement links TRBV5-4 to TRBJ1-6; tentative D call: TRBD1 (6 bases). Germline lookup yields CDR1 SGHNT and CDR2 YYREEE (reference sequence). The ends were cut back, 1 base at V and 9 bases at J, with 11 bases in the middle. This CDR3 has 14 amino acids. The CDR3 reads CASSLQGWSSPLHF. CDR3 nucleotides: TGTGCCAGCAGCTTGCAGGGGTGGAGTTCACCCCTCCACTTT.

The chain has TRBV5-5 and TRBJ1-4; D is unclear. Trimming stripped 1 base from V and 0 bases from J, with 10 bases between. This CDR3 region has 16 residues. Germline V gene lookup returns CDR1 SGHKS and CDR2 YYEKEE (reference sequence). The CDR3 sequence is CASSLWQIATNEKLFF. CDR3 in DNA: TGTGCCAGCAGCTTGTGGCAGATTGCAACTAATGAAAAACTGTTTTTT. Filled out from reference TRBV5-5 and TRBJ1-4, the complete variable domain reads DAGVTQSPTHLIKTRGQQVTLRCSPISGHKSVSWYQQVLGQGPQFIFQYYEKEERGRGNFPDRFSARQFPNYSSELNVNALLLGDSALYLCASSLWQIATNEKLFFGSGTQLSVL.

CDR3 loop: CASSPREGQTQYF. CDR3 sequence (DNA): TGTGCCAGCAGCCCCCGGGAGGGTCAGACCCAGTACTTC. V and J are TRBV5-4 and TRBJ2-5; the match to TRBD2 covers 8 bases. J lost 6 bases, V lost 4 bases, and 5 bases had no gene match. The CDR3 is made up of 13 amino acids. Germline-derived CDR1 and CDR2 are SGHNT and YYREEE (reference sequence).

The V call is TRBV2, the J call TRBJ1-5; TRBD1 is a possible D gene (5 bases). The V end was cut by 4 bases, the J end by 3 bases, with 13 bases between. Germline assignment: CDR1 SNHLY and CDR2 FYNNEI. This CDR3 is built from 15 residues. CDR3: CASSARENPNQPQHF. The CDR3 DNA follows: TGTGCCAGCAGTGCCAGGGAAAACCCCAATCAGCCCCAGCATTTT.

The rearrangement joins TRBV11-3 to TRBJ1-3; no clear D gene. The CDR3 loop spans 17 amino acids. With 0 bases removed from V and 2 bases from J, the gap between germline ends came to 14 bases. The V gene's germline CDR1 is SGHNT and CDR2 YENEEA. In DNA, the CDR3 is TGTGCCAGCAGCTTAGACCTCGCGTTGGTCCCTGGAAACACCATATATTTT. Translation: CASSLDLALVPGNTIYF.

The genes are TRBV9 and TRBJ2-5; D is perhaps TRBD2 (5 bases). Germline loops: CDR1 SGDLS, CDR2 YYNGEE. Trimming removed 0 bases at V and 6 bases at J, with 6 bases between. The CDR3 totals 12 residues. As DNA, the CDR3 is TGTGCCAGCAGCGTAGGAGGGCAGACCCAGTACTTC. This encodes CASSVGGQTQYF.

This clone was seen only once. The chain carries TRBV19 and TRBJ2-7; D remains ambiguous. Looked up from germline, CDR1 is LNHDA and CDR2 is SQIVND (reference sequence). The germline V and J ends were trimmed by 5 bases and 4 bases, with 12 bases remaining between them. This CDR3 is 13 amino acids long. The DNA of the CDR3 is TGTGCCAGTAGTCCTATAGGAGCTTACGAGCAGTACTTC. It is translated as CASSPIGAYEQYF.

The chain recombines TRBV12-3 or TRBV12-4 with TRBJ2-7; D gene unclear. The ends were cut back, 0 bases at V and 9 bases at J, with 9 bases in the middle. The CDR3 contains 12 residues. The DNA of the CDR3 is TGTGCCAGCAGTTTAGCGTTGGGCTGGCAGTACTTC. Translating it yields CASSLALGWQYF.

The CDR3 bases are TGTGCCAGCTCACCACCAGGACAGGGTAGAAACACCATATATTTT. Residues: CASSPPGQGRNTIYF. The rearrangement joins TRBV18 to TRBJ1-3, with 8 bases that match TRBD1. The ends lost 0 bases at V and 5 bases at J; junction bases unmatched: 3. Germline CDR1 reads KGHSH; CDR2 reads LQKENI. The CDR3 contains 15 residues.

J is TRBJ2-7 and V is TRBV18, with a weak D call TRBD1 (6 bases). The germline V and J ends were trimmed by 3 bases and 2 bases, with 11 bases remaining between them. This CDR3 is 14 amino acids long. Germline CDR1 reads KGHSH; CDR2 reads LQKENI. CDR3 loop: CASSPGGKPYEQYF. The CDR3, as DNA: TGTGCCAGCTCACCTGGGGGCAAACCCTACGAGCAGTACTTC.

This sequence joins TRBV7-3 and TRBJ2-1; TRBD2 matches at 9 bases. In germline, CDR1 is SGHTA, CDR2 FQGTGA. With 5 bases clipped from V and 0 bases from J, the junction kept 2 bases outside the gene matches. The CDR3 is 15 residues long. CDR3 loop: CASSLAGPSYNEQFF. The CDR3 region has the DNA TGTGCCAGCAGCCTAGCGGGACCCTCCTACAATGAGCAGTTCTTC.

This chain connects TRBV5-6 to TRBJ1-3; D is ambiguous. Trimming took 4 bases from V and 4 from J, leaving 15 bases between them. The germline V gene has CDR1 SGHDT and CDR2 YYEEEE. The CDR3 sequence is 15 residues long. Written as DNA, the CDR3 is TGTGCCAGCAGCCATAGGACTGTGTCCGGAAACACCATATATTTT. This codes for CASSHRTVSGNTIYF.

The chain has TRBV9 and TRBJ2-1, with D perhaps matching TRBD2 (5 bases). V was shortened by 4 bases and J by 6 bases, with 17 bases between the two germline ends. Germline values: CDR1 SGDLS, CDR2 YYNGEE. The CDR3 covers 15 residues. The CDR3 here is CASSTGSHPGNEQFF. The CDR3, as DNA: TGTGCCAGCAGCACGGGGTCTCACCCGGGCAATGAGCAGTTCTTC.

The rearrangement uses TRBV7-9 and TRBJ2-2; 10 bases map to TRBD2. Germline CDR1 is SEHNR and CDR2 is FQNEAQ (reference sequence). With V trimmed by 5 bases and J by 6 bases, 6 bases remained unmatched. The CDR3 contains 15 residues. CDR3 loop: CASSRTSGEAGELFF. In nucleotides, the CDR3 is TGTGCCAGCAGCCGCACTAGCGGGGAGGCCGGGGAGCTGTTTTTT.